The 24 T cell receptor beta chains below come from one sample, sequenced in a study of cytomegalovirus exposure and HLA in healthy donors. Amplification used 60 Vbeta primers and 13 Jbeta primers. Data came from immunoSEQ multiplex PCR; TCRdb stores just in-frame clones and leaves some out. The sample records 100,000 to 140,000 clones, approximately 79% being singletons. The source material was PBMCs. The receptors were gathered from a woman in her 40s in good health and CMV-seropositive.

V gene TRBV4-2 combines with J gene TRBJ1-4; 11 bases line up with TRBD1. Trimming took 4 bases from V and 5 from J; bases not matched to a gene: 3. The CDR3 extends over 15 amino acids. The germline gives CDR1 LGHNA, CDR2 YNFKEQ. The CDR3 bases are TGTGCCAGCAGCCCGGGGGACAGGGGGAATGAAAAACTGTTTTTT. Translation gives CASSPGDRGNEKLFF.

About this clone: This sample also contains other DNA sequences that code for the same CDR3. V and J are TRBV18 and TRBJ2-5, with D perhaps matching TRBD1 (6 bases). The CDR3 is 13 residues long. The germline V and J ends were trimmed by 2 bases and 5 bases, with 9 bases remaining between them. The germline V gene has CDR1 KGHSH and CDR2 LQKENI. The CDR3 is CASSPGGLETQYF. DNA of the CDR3: TGTGCCAGCTCACCAGGGGGCTTGGAGACCCAGTACTTC.

The chain recombines TRBV6-1 with TRBJ2-3, with D tentatively TRBD1 (5 bases). V shed 2 bases and J shed 5 bases, with 11 bases lying between them. The germline gives CDR1 MNHNS, CDR2 SASEGT. This CDR3 has 14 residues. For the CDR3, the DNA is TGTGCCAGCAGTGAATCTCAGGGTAGAGATACGCAGTATTTT. Its translation is CASSESQGRDTQYF.

This chain uses TRBV30 with TRBJ2-1; 8 bases line up with TRBD1. This CDR3 has 17 residues. Per germline, CDR1 GTSNPN and CDR2 SVGIG (reference sequence). The V gene end was trimmed by 2 bases and the J gene end by 5 bases; junction bases not matched to a gene: 14. CDR3 sequence (DNA): TGTGCCTGGAGTTCTCCACGACAGGGGAGTTCCGACAATGAGCAGTTCTTC. This codes for CAWSSPRQGSSDNEQFF.

The rearrangement links TRBV2 to TRBJ1-1, with D hard to call. CDR3 length: 15 amino acids. Germline assignment: CDR1 SNHLY and CDR2 FYNNEI. With 2 bases removed from V and 4 bases from J, the gap between germline ends came to 14 bases. The CDR3, as DNA: TGTGCCAGCAGTGAACTTCGGTTCGCGGGCACTGAAGCTTTCTTT. It codes for CASSELRFAGTEAFF. The full variable domain, rest sourced from reference TRBV2 and TRBJ1-1, is EPEVTQTPSHQVTQMGQEVILRCVPISNHLYFYWYRQILGQKVEFLVSFYNNEISEKSEIFDDQFSVERPDGSNFTLKIRSTKLEDSAMYFCASSELRFAGTEAFFGQGTRLTVV.

J is TRBJ1-5 and V is TRBV7-9; 7 bases line up with TRBD1. Trimming at V came to 5 bases and at J to 7 bases, leaving 8 bases not matched to a gene. CDR1 SEHNR and CDR2 FQNEAQ come from the germline V gene (reference sequence). This CDR3 has 14 residues. This CDR3 is CASSDRQGGQPQHF. CDR3 coding DNA: TGTGCCAGCAGCGACCGACAGGGTGGGCAGCCCCAGCATTTT.

CDR3 region: CASSPDGNYGYTF. The CDR3 DNA is TGTGCCAGCTCACCCGACGGGAACTATGGCTACACCTTC. The genes are TRBV18 and TRBJ1-2; D gene uncertain. This CDR3 contains 13 residues. With 3 bases removed from V and 2 bases from J, the gap between germline ends came to 7 bases. Looked up from germline, CDR1 is KGHSH and CDR2 is LQKENI.

This chain uses TRBV4-3 with TRBJ2-1; 8 bases map to TRBD2. This CDR3 is built from 15 residues. The J segment lost 7 bases and the V segment lost 1 base, leaving 6 bases of the junction unmatched. Germline CDR1 reads LGHNA; CDR2 reads YSLEER. Written as DNA, the CDR3 is TGCGCCAGCAGCCAAGGGGCCGGGGGGGCGAATGAGCAGTTCTTC. It is translated as CASSQGAGGANEQFF.

This clone was observed a handful of times. The rearrangement joins TRBV15 to TRBJ2-5; perhaps TRBD1 as D (5 bases). The J call may be faulty, since TRBJ2-7 better matches the DNA end. The CDR3 is made up of 14 amino acids. Germline V gene data show CDR1 as LNHNV and CDR2 as YYDKDF (reference sequence). CDR3 amino acids: CATSRDLRGYEQYF. CDR3 coding DNA: TGTGCCACCAGCAGAGATCTAAGGGGCTACGAGCAGTACTTC.

V and J are TRBV9 and TRBJ2-3, with 12 positions matching TRBD2. CDR1 and CDR2 (germline): SGDLS, YYNGEE. V was pared by 4 bases and J by 9 bases, with 9 bases of the junction left unmatched. The CDR3 is made up of 15 amino acids. The CDR3 DNA is TGTGCCAGCAGCCCACCTAGCGGGGGGGCGGCAACGCAGTATTTT. This encodes CASSPPSGGAATQYF.

The genes are TRBV4-2 and TRBJ2-7; TRBD2 might be the D (6 bases). Germline-derived CDR1 and CDR2 are LGHNA and YNFKEQ. V lost 3 bases, J lost 0 bases, and 12 bases lay in between. The CDR3 length is 15 residues. DNA for the CDR3: TGTGCCAGCAGCCAGGGCGGGGAGATCTCCTACGAGCAGTACTTC. It specifies CASSQGGEISYEQYF.

This sequence joins TRBV19 and TRBJ2-3, with D possibly TRBD2 on 5 matching bases. V was cut by 0 bases and J by 7 bases, with 23 bases left in between. The CDR3 extends over 18 amino acids. The V gene's germline CDR1 is LNHDA and CDR2 SQIVND (reference sequence). The chain's CDR3 is CASSIDLLGLAGRNTQYF. In DNA form, the CDR3 reads TGTGCCAGTAGTATAGATCTATTGGGCCTAGCAGGACGGAATACGCAGTATTTT.

The chain couples TRBV30 to TRBJ1-4; unclear D gene. This CDR3 is 13 amino acids long. Germline lookup yields CDR1 GTSNPN and CDR2 SVGIG (reference sequence). V dropped 3 bases and J dropped 6 bases, with 11 bases sitting between them. CDR3 loop: CAWSSGYYEKLFF. The CDR3 DNA is TGTGCCTGGAGCTCGGGGTACTATGAAAAACTGTTTTTT. Full variable domain (rest looked up from reference TRBV30 and TRBJ1-4): SQTIHQWPATLVQPVGSPLSLECTVEGTSNPNLYWYRQAAGRGLQLLFYSVGIGQISSEVPQNLSASRPQDRQFILSSKKLLLSDSGFYLCAWSSGYYEKLFFGSGTQLSVL.

This chain links TRBV27 with TRBJ1-1; maybe TRBD1 (6 bases). Trimming stripped 5 bases from V and 1 base from J, with 11 bases between. The germline V gene encodes CDR1 MNHEY and CDR2 SMNVEV (reference sequence). CDR3 size: 14 residues. CDR3 region: CASSPQGSNTEAFF. For the CDR3, the DNA is TGTGCCAGCAGTCCACAGGGCTCGAACACTGAAGCTTTCTTT.

This chain connects TRBV5-6 to TRBJ1-2, with D hard to call. Trimming left V 1 base short and J 8 bases short, with 21 bases between. Germline V gene sequence: CDR1 SGHDT, CDR2 YYEEEE. This CDR3 region has 16 residues. The CDR3 reads CASSLWKAVYLGGYTF. The CDR3 DNA sequence: TGTGCCAGCAGCTTGTGGAAGGCAGTTTACCTCGGGGGCTACACCTTC.

This clone has a handful of counts. The chain couples TRBV11-3 to TRBJ1-1; no clear D. CDR3 length equals 13 residues. V lost 3 bases and J lost 1, with 6 bases in between. From germline, CDR1 is SGHNT and CDR2 YENEEA. The CDR3, as DNA: TGTGCCAGCAGCTTTTCAGGGAACACTGAAGCTTTCTTT. Its translation is CASSFSGNTEAFF.

This clone has only one observation. V is TRBV5-5 and J is TRBJ2-5; D is perhaps TRBD1 (5 bases). The V and J ends lost 6 bases and 5 bases respectively, with 11 bases between them. Germline loops: CDR1 SGHKS, CDR2 YYEKEE (reference sequence). The CDR3 loop spans 12 amino acids. CDR3 DNA: TGTGCCAGCACCCAGGGTTTGGAGACCCAGTACTTC. Its translation: CASTQGLETQYF.

This clone was seen more than once but under ten times. The CDR3 here is CASSQEYGGPQHF. The DNA of the CDR3 is TGCGCCAGCAGCCAAGAATACGGGGGGCCCCAGCATTTT. This chain uses TRBV4-1 with TRBJ1-5, with TRBD1 as a possible D gene (5 bases). The ends were cut back, 0 bases at V and 9 bases at J, with 9 bases in the middle. Germline values: CDR1 MGHRA, CDR2 YSYEKL. The CDR3 length is 13 residues.

The chain combines TRBV9 with TRBJ2-3; D unclear. The V gene lost 3 bases and the J gene lost 2 bases, with 10 bases spanning the gap. Germline V gene lookup returns CDR1 SGDLS and CDR2 YYNGEE. This CDR3 comprises 14 residues. CDR3 nucleotides: TGTGCCAGCAGCGCCTCCCTTAACACAGATACGCAGTATTTT. Residues: CASSASLNTDTQYF.

The chain uses TRBV19 and TRBJ2-2; 8 bases align to TRBD1. Germline CDR1 and CDR2: LNHDA and SQIVND (reference sequence). Trimming at V came to 5 bases and at J to 4 bases, leaving 6 bases not matched to a gene. The CDR3 loop spans 15 amino acids. The CDR3 DNA follows: TGTGCCAGTAGTCTCGGACAGGGAATCACCGGGGAGCTGTTTTTT. Translating gives CASSLGQGITGELFF.

V gene TRBV6-5 combines with J gene TRBJ2-2; D remains unclear. The CDR3 runs to 16 residues. V lost 0 bases to trimming and J lost 4 bases, with 12 bases between them. The germline CDR1 and CDR2 sequences are MNHEY and SVGAGI. CDR3 nucleotide sequence: TGTGCCAGCAGTTACTCGACCGGGTCGGGCACCGGGGAGCTGTTTTTT. Translating gives CASSYSTGSGTGELFF.

This clone appeared a single time. The chain is built from TRBV6-5 and TRBJ1-2; no clear D gene. CDR1 and CDR2 (germline): MNHEY, SVGAGI. The V end lost 2 bases, the J end lost 2 bases, and 9 bases lay between the germline ends. The CDR3 has 14 residues. CDR3 loop: CASSYSRLNYGYTF. CDR3 nucleotides: TGTGCCAGCAGTTACAGCAGGCTCAACTATGGCTACACCTTC.

This clone was counted once. The rearrangement uses TRBV30 and TRBJ1-2; 10 nucleotides match TRBD1. The CDR3 runs to 12 residues. The V gene's germline CDR1 is GTSNPN and CDR2 SVGIG (reference sequence). Trimming took 8 bases from V and 7 from J; bases not matched to a gene: 7. The CDR3: CARGQGTAGYTF. CDR3 coding DNA: TGTGCCCGGGGACAGGGGACGGCTGGCTACACCTTC.

The chain recombines TRBV28 with TRBJ1-2; possible D gene TRBD1, 5 bases. V was clipped by 2 bases and J by 6 bases, with 13 bases between them. Germline lookup yields CDR1 MDHEN and CDR2 SYDVKM. This CDR3 region has 14 residues. CDR3 DNA sequence: TGTGCCAGCAGTTTAGGGCGTGGGGGGGATGGCTACACCTTC. It codes for CASSLGRGGDGYTF.